The entry below describes one TCR beta chain. The data are from a study of T cells expressing NK-cell markers. TCRdb reprocessed the 5' RACE reads; each CDR3 protein has one entry and no DNA is given. In total, the table holds about 440,000 distinct CDR3 sequences. The CDR3 spans 13 residues. The receptor's source is a woman between 18 and 69 years old in good health. V and J are TRBV12-3 or TRBV12-4 and TRBJ2-7; the D call from TCRdb, TRBD2, cannot be confirmed without DNA. The sample taken for sequencing was blood T cells: a sorted CD56 or NKG2C T cell subset, CD4+ or CD8+ T cells, or bulk PBMC T cells (not recorded which). CDR3 region: CASSPPTGTEQYF.